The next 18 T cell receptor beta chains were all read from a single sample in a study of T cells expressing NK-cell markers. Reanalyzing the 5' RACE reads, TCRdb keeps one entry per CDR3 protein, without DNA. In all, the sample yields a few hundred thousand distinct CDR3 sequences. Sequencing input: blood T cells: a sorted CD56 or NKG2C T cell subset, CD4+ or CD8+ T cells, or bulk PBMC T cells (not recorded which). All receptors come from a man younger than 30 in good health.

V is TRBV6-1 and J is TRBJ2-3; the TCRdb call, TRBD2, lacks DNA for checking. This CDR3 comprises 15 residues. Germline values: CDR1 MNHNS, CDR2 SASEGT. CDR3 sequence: CAGTYQGYCTDTQYF.

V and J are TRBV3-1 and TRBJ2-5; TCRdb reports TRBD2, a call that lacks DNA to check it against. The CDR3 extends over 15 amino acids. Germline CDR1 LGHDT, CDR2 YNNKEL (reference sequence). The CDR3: CASSLGTPGRETQYF.

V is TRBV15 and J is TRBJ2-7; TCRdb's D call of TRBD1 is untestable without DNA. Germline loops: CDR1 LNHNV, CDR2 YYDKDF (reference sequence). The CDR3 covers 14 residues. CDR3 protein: CATSRGQVENEQYF.

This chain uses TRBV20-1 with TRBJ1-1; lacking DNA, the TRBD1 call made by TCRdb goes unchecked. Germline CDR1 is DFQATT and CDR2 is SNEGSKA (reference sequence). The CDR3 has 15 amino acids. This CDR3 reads CSARKPGTGNTEAFF.

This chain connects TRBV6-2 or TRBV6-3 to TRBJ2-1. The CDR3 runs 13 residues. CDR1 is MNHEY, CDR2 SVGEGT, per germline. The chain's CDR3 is CASSYPHYNEQFF.

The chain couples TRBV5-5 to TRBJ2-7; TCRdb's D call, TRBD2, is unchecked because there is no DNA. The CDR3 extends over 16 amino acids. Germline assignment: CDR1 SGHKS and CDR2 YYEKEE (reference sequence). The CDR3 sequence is CASSSSGAKPSYEQYF. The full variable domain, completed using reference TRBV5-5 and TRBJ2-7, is DAGVTQSPTHLIKTRGQQVTLRCSPISGHKSVSWYQQVLGQGPQFIFQYYEKEERGRGNFPDRFSARQFPNYSSELNVNALLLGDSALYLCASSSSGAKPSYEQYFGPGTRLTVT.

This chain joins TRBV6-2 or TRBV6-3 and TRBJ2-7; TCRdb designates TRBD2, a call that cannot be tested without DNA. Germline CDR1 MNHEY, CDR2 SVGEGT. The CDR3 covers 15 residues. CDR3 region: CASSYSGTSGGEQYF.

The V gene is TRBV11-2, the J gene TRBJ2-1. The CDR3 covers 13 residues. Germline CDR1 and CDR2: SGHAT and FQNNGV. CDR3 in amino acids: CASSLLTVGEQFF.

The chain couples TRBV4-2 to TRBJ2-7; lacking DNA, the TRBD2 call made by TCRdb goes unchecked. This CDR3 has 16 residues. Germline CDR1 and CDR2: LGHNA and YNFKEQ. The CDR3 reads CASSQGDSGLFHEQYF.

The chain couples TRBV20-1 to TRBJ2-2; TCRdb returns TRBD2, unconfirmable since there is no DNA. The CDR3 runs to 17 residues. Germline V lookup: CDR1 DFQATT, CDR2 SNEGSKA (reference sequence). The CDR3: CSARKGLAGVFSGELFF.

The CDR3 protein is CSSYNLAGVYNEQFF. The rearrangement joins TRBV29-1 to TRBJ2-1; the TCRdb call, TRBD1, lacks DNA for checking. The CDR3 runs 15 residues. The germline V gene encodes CDR1 SQVTM and CDR2 ANQGSEA.

CDR3 sequence reads: CASSSIAGTANTGELFF. The rearrangement joins TRBV7-2 to TRBJ2-2; TCRdb's assignment of TRBD1 cannot be checked, as there is no DNA. Germline values: CDR1 SGHTA, CDR2 FQGNSA. This CDR3 contains 17 residues.

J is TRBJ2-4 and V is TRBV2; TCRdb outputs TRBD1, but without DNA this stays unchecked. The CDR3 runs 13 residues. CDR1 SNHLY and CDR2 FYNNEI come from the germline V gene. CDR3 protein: CASEGTVKNIQYF.

The CDR3 is CASRRQSGTDNEQFF. The chain employs TRBV19 and TRBJ2-1; as DNA is missing, the TRBD1 call by TCRdb cannot be tested. The CDR3 is 15 residues long. The germline V gene encodes CDR1 LNHDA and CDR2 SQIVND (reference sequence).

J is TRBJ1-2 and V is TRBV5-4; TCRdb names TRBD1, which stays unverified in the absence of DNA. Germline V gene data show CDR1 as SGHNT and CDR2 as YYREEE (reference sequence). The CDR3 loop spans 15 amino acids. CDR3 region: CASSESRTGFNGYTF. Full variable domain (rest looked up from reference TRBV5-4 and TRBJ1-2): ETGVTQSPTHLIKTRGQQVTLRCSSQSGHNTVSWYQQALGQGPQFIFQYYREEENGRGNFPPRFSGLQFPNYSSELNVNALELDDSALYLCASSESRTGFNGYTFGSGTRLTVV.

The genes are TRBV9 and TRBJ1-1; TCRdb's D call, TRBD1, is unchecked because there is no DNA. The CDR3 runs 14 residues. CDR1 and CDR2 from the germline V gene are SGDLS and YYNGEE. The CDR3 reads CASDPSGLNTEAFF.

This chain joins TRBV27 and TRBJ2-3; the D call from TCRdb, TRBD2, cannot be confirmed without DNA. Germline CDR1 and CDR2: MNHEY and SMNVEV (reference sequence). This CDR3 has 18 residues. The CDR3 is CASTSQVGLAGGRDTQYF.

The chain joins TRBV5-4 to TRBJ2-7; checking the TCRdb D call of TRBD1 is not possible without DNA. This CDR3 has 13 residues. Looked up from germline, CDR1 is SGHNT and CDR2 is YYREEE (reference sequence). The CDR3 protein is CASSPGAGAEQYF.